Listed here are 22 T cell receptor beta chains from one sample, sequenced in a study of cytomegalovirus exposure and HLA in healthy donors. PCR involved 60 Vbeta and 13 Jbeta primers. The method was immunoSEQ multiplex PCR; TCRdb's version includes in-frame clones alone and lacks a portion of them. The profile covers 150,000 to 200,000 clones, with roughly 80% appearing a single time and 1.5% to 2% taken by the ten largest. Source material: PBMCs. The source of these receptors is a woman younger than 30 in good health and CMV-seronegative.

This clone has just one count. The V call is TRBV11-2, the J call TRBJ2-5, with a weak D call TRBD2 (6 bases). Germline CDR1 and CDR2: SGHAT and FQNNGV. The V end was cut by 2 bases, the J end by 5 bases, with 15 bases between. This CDR3 contains 15 residues. The CDR3, as DNA: TGTGCCAGCAGCTTACACCGGGACTTTGGGGAGACCCAGTACTTC. Its translation: CASSLHRDFGETQYF.

The chain couples TRBV29-1 to TRBJ2-7; 8 bases are a match to TRBD2. Germline values: CDR1 SQVTM, CDR2 ANQGSEA. The CDR3 totals 11 residues. V lost 7 bases and J lost 5; bases outside the gene matches: 4. For the CDR3, the DNA is TGCAGCGCCGGGGGGGCCCACGAGCAGTACGTC. This translates into CSAGGAHEQYV.

This CDR3 is CASSSPTQDRYEQFF. The CDR3 nucleotides are TGTGCCAGCAGTTCCCCCACCCAGGACAGGTATGAGCAGTTCTTC. The genes are TRBV6-5 and TRBJ2-1; TRBD1 aligns across 7 bases. Per the germline V gene, CDR1 is MNHEY and CDR2 is SVGAGI. The CDR3 spans 15 residues. V lost 4 bases and J lost 8; bases outside the gene matches: 11.

This clone has a handful of counts. The chain carries TRBV5-4 and TRBJ2-2, with 8 bases lining up with TRBD2. The CDR3 has 17 residues. Losses at the gene ends were 0 bases for V and 6 bases for J; bases not matched to a gene: 10. Germline CDR1 is SGHNT and CDR2 is YYREEE (reference sequence). CDR3 region: CASSLAGGRALAGELFF. The CDR3 DNA reads as TGTGCCAGCAGCTTGGCGGGAGGGAGGGCCCTCGCCGGGGAGCTGTTTTTT.

This clone was picked up a small number of times. The chain recombines TRBV6-6 with TRBJ2-7; the match to TRBD2 covers 9 bases. CDR1 MNHNY and CDR2 SVGAGI come from the germline V gene (reference sequence). V shed 5 bases and J 7 bases; nucleotides not matched to a gene: 6. This CDR3 spans 13 amino acids. The CDR3 bases are TGTGCCAGCAGTCCCGGGACTAGCCCTGAGCAGTACGTC. Amino acids: CASSPGTSPEQYV.

The chain is built from TRBV28 and TRBJ2-6, with a tentative D call TRBD1 (6 bases). Germline V gene data show CDR1 as MDHEN and CDR2 as SYDVKM. Trimming shortened V by 4 bases and J by 4 bases, and 8 bases separated the two germline ends. The CDR3 covers 14 residues. CDR3 sequence: CASSSGVGANVLTF. CDR3 sequence (DNA): TGTGCCAGCAGTTCAGGGGTCGGGGCCAACGTCCTGACTTTC.

V is TRBV15 and J is TRBJ2-1; tentatively, D is TRBD2 (6 bases). V was shortened by 3 bases and J by 4 bases, with 10 bases between the two germline ends. Germline V lookup: CDR1 LNHNV, CDR2 YYDKDF (reference sequence). The CDR3 extends over 14 amino acids. CDR3 in amino acids: CATSRGRGYNEQFF. In nucleotides, the CDR3 is TGTGCCACCAGCAGGGGGCGGGGATACAATGAGCAGTTCTTC.

For this clone: This same CDR3 is encoded by further DNA sequences in the sample. The chain couples TRBV4-3 to TRBJ2-1; D call uncertain. Trimming left V 1 base short and J 0 bases short, with 10 bases between. The germline CDR1 and CDR2 sequences are LGHNA and YSLEER. The CDR3 contains 16 residues. For the CDR3, the DNA is TGCGCCAGCAGCCAAGTTGGCGGAAGCTCCTACAATGAGCAGTTCTTC. Translating it yields CASSQVGGSSYNEQFF.

This clone was recorded a few times. Written as DNA, the CDR3 is TGTGCCAGTAGGACGGGGGACAGGGGGTACAAACTGTTTTTT. Protein sequence: CASRTGDRGYKLFF. This chain uses TRBV19 with TRBJ1-4, with 11 bases fitting TRBD1. The germline V gene has CDR1 LNHDA and CDR2 SQIVND (reference sequence). The CDR3 runs to 14 residues. The V segment lost 6 bases and the J segment 11 bases; nucleotides outside the gene matches: 8.

In its sample, this clone was seen once. The chain links TRBV11-2 to TRBJ2-5, with 12 bases that match TRBD2. The CDR3 contains 16 residues. Germline CDR1 and CDR2: SGHAT and FQNNGV. Losses at the gene ends were 5 bases for V and 5 bases for J; bases not matched to a gene: 9. CDR3 bases: TGTGCCAGCAGCATCCTAGCGGGAGGGCCGGGGGAGACCCAGTACTTC. Residues: CASSILAGGPGETQYF.

The chain uses TRBV5-6 and TRBJ2-7, with D possibly TRBD1 on 6 matching bases. CDR3 size: 15 residues. The V end lost 6 bases, the J end lost 0 bases, and 16 bases lay between the germline ends. The V gene's germline CDR1 is SGHDT and CDR2 YYEEEE. The CDR3 protein is CASIPQTTGSYEQYV. DNA for the CDR3: TGTGCCAGCATCCCCCAAACGACAGGCTCCTACGAGCAGTACGTC.

In its sample, this clone was seen a few times. This rearrangement joins TRBV25-1 to TRBJ1-1; D not certain. Trimming cost V 1 base and J 10 bases, with 10 bases left between them. The CDR3 has 12 amino acids. Germline-derived CDR1 and CDR2 are MGHDK and SYGVNS. The CDR3 spells CASSEWEGPAFF. In DNA, the CDR3 is TGTGCCAGCAGTGAATGGGAGGGTCCAGCTTTCTTT.

This chain joins TRBV19 and TRBJ1-4, with 9 bases matching TRBD1. Germline V gene lookup returns CDR1 LNHDA and CDR2 SQIVND (reference sequence). The V gene end was trimmed by 5 bases and the J gene end by 6 bases; junction bases not matched to a gene: 7. This CDR3 has 15 amino acids. The CDR3 is CASSGWTGEHEKLFF. The CDR3 DNA reads TGTGCCAGTAGTGGATGGACAGGGGAACATGAAAAACTGTTTTTT.

The chain couples TRBV7-9 to TRBJ1-4, with 8 bases lining up with TRBD1. After removal of 2 bases from V and 4 bases from J, the junction contained 9 bases not matched to a gene. The CDR3 spans 17 residues. CDR1 and CDR2 (germline): SEHNR, FQNEAQ (reference sequence). The CDR3 loop is CASSLSGQGLYNEKLFF. The CDR3 coding sequence is TGTGCCAGCAGCTTATCAGGACAGGGACTGTATAATGAAAAACTGTTTTTT.

This sequence joins TRBV10-3 and TRBJ1-5, with 7 bases lining up with TRBD1. Germline V gene sequence: CDR1 ENHRY, CDR2 SYGVKD. V shed 3 bases and J 2 bases; nucleotides not matched to a gene: 4. The CDR3 covers 15 residues. CDR3 protein: CAISDRQGGNQPQHF. The CDR3 bases are TGTGCCATCAGTGATCGACAGGGTGGCAATCAGCCCCAGCATTTT.

The chain uses TRBV7-2 and TRBJ2-3, with a weak D call TRBD2 (5 bases). This CDR3 has 14 amino acids. V lost 3 bases, J lost 6 bases, and 13 bases lay in between. CDR1 is SGHTA and CDR2 is FQGNSA in the germline V gene. CDR3 loop: CASSFSRLADTQYF. The CDR3 nucleotides are TGTGCCAGCAGCTTCTCGAGATTAGCGGATACGCAGTATTTT.

This chain connects TRBV7-8 to TRBJ2-7, with 7 bases that match TRBD2. The germline gives CDR1 SGHVS, CDR2 FQNEAQ. The CDR3 length is 15 residues. V trimming: 4 bases; J trimming: 1 base; junction bases outside the gene matches: 7. CDR3 in amino acids: CASSSTREWSYEQYV. The CDR3 DNA reads TGTGCCAGCAGCTCCACGCGGGAGTGGTCCTACGAGCAGTACGTC.

V is TRBV7-9 and J is TRBJ2-3, with 8 bases matching TRBD2. The germline V gene encodes CDR1 SEHNR and CDR2 FQNEAQ (reference sequence). With 8 bases clipped from V and 2 bases from J, the junction kept 9 bases outside the gene matches. The CDR3 covers 15 residues. In DNA form, the CDR3 reads TGTGCCAGCTCCACAAAACTAGCGGACACAGATACGCAGTATTTT. This translates into CASSTKLADTDTQYF.

V is TRBV19 and J is TRBJ2-5, with 7 nucleotides matching TRBD1. CDR1 is LNHDA, CDR2 SQIVND, per germline (reference sequence). V shed 10 bases and J 5 bases; nucleotides not matched to a gene: 13. The CDR3 covers 14 residues. The CDR3, as DNA: TGTGCCACCAGAGGGGACAGCGGCAGTGAGACCCAGTACTTC. The encoded protein is CATRGDSGSETQYF.

The chain carries TRBV2 and TRBJ2-3; D not certain. With 5 bases removed from V and 3 bases from J, the gap between germline ends came to 12 bases. Germline CDR1 and CDR2: SNHLY and FYNNEI. The CDR3 is 14 residues long. The CDR3 sequence is CASSQVYETDTQYF. The CDR3 DNA follows: TGTGCCAGCAGTCAGGTTTATGAGACAGATACGCAGTATTTT. Full variable domain (remainder filled in from reference TRBV2 and TRBJ2-3): EPEVTQTPSHQVTQMGQEVILRCVPISNHLYFYWYRQILGQKVEFLVSFYNNEISEKSEIFDDQFSVERPDGSNFTLKIRSTKLEDSAMYFCASSQVYETDTQYFGPGTRLTVL.

V usage is TRBV2 and J usage is TRBJ1-6; weak D call: TRBD1 (6 bases). V lost 11 bases and J 7 bases, leaving 15 bases between the germline ends. This CDR3 region has 13 residues. The germline V gene has CDR1 SNHLY and CDR2 FYNNEI. CDR3 sequence: CADKGTTNSPLHF. The CDR3 DNA is TGTGCCGACAAGGGGACAACCAATTCACCCCTCCACTTT. Looking up the rest from reference TRBV2 and TRBJ1-6 gives the full variable domain: EPEVTQTPSHQVTQMGQEVILRCVPISNHLYFYWYRQILGQKVEFLVSFYNNEISEKSEIFDDQFSVERPDGSNFTLKIRSTKLEDSAMYFCADKGTTNSPLHFGNGTRLTVT.

As to this clone: This specimen includes other DNA sequences encoding the same CDR3. The rearrangement links TRBV29-1 to TRBJ1-1, with 10 nucleotides matching TRBD1. The CDR3 has 13 residues. Trimming removed 6 bases from V and 2 bases from J; junction bases left unmatched: 3. The V gene's germline CDR1 is SQVTM and CDR2 ANQGSEA. The CDR3 DNA reads TGCAGCGTAGACAGGGGGCTAAACACTGAAGCTTTCTTT. The encoded protein is CSVDRGLNTEAFF.